The next 31 T cell receptor beta chains were all read from a single sample in a study of blood T cell repertoires in COVID-19. Generated by immunoSEQ multiplex PCR, the TCRdb table keeps only in-frame clones and is missing some. The sample holds some 59,000 clones, roughly nine tenths seen once. Sequenced input: peripheral blood. Receptor source: a middle-aged man with acute or convalescent COVID-19.

The chain couples TRBV2 to TRBJ1-5; 7 positions agree with TRBD1. The CDR3 loop spans 15 amino acids. Germline V gene data show CDR1 as SNHLY and CDR2 as FYNNEI. The V segment lost 6 bases and the J segment 5 bases; nucleotides outside the gene matches: 10. The DNA for the CDR3 is TGTGCCAGCAGGACAAAACAGGGGTGGGATCAGCCCCAGCATTTT. Amino acids: CASRTKQGWDQPQHF.

The chain links TRBV5-8 to TRBJ2-2, with D perhaps TRBD2 (7 bases). V was cut by 1 base and J by 3 bases, with 13 bases left in between. Germline CDR1 reads SGHTS; CDR2 reads YDEGEE. The length of the CDR3 is 16 residues. The CDR3 DNA reads TGTGCCAGCAGCTTGTCCGGGGGGCAGGACACCGGGGAGCTGTTTTTT. Its protein product is CASSLSGGQDTGELFF.

The chain is built from TRBV30 and TRBJ1-2, with D hard to call. Trimming took off 5 bases at V and 0 bases at J, with 4 bases between the two ends. The CDR3 runs to 11 residues. Germline lookup yields CDR1 GTSNPN and CDR2 SVGIG (reference sequence). The CDR3 protein is CAWESNYGYTF. The CDR3 DNA reads as TGTGCCTGGGAGTCTAACTATGGCTACACCTTC.

This chain connects TRBV14 to TRBJ1-4; unclear D gene. Trimming pared 4 bases from V and 7 bases from J, leaving 19 bases between. This CDR3 contains 16 residues. Germline CDR1 and CDR2: SGHDN and FVKESK. CDR3 sequence: CASSLIIIVRVEKLFF. CDR3 nucleotides: TGTGCCAGCAGCCTAATAATAATCGTCCGGGTTGAAAAACTGTTTTTT. The full variable domain, completed using reference TRBV14 and TRBJ1-4, is EAGVTQFPSHSVIEKGQTVTLRCDPISGHDNLYWYRRVMGKEIKFLLHFVKESKQDESGMPNNRFLAERTGGTYSTLKVQPAELEDSGVYFCASSLIIIVRVEKLFFGSGTQLSVL.

The chain employs TRBV19 and TRBJ1-1; 7 bases match TRBD1. Trimming took 9 bases from V and 5 from J; bases not matched to a gene: 18. This CDR3 region has 16 residues. Germline V gene lookup returns CDR1 LNHDA and CDR2 SQIVND (reference sequence). The CDR3 loop is CASEPWAGGEGTEAFF. In DNA, the CDR3 is TGTGCCAGCGAACCTTGGGCAGGGGGAGAGGGGACTGAAGCTTTCTTT. Filled out from reference TRBV19 and TRBJ1-1, the complete variable domain reads DGGITQSPKYLFRKEGQNVTLSCEQNLNHDAMYWYRQDPGQGLRLIYYSQIVNDFQKGDIAEGYSVSREKKESFPLTVTSAQKNPTAFYLCASEPWAGGEGTEAFFGQGTRLTVV.

The chain links TRBV5-1 to TRBJ2-7, with 9 bases fitting TRBD2. Germline lookup yields CDR1 SGHRS and CDR2 YFSETQ. This CDR3 spans 20 amino acids. J was trimmed by 5 bases and V by 3 bases; bases with no gene match: 24. DNA for the CDR3: TGCGCCAGCAGCTCGACCTTGGCCAGGGTGACGGCTAGCGGGAAACACGAGCAGTACTTC. It translates to CASSSTLARVTASGKHEQYF.

The J gene is TRBJ2-2, the V gene TRBV11-2, with TRBD1 matching over 7 bases. The CDR3 spans 16 residues. Germline V lookup: CDR1 SGHAT, CDR2 FQNNGV. The V gene end was trimmed by 4 bases and the J gene end by 2 bases; junction bases not matched to a gene: 7. The CDR3 nucleotides read TGTGCCAGCAGCTCCGACAGGGTAATAAACACCGGGGAGCTGTTTTTT. It yields the protein CASSSDRVINTGELFF.

The CDR3 region has the DNA TGTGCCAGCAGCATCGGACTAGCGGGCACAGATACGCAGTATTTT. Residues: CASSIGLAGTDTQYF. The V and J genes are TRBV7-2 and TRBJ2-3; 10 bases map to TRBD2. CDR1 is SGHTA and CDR2 is FQGNSA in the germline V gene. The CDR3 is 15 amino acids. The ends lost 5 bases at V and 1 base at J; junction bases unmatched: 3.

The chain is built from TRBV19 and TRBJ1-3; D call uncertain. Germline CDR1 reads LNHDA; CDR2 reads SQIVND (reference sequence). The CDR3 length is 12 residues. V was clipped by 5 bases and J by 11 bases, with 13 bases between them. CDR3 protein: CASSPNFEPIYF. As DNA, the CDR3 is TGTGCCAGTAGTCCGAACTTTGAGCCCATATATTTT.

Only one count was recorded for this clone. CDR3 bases: TGTGCCAGCAGCCGTCTCGGTAGCAGTCAGAATTCACCCCTCCACTTT. It is translated as CASSRLGSSQNSPLHF. The chain links TRBV7-6 to TRBJ1-6; D gene ambiguous. Germline V lookup: CDR1 SGHVS, CDR2 FNYEAQ. V was cut by 5 bases and J by 7 bases, with 18 bases left in between. CDR3 length: 16 residues.

The chain is built from TRBV11-3 and TRBJ2-3, with 8 bases fitting TRBD2. V gave up 2 bases and J gave up 5 bases; unmatched junction bases: 6. Germline CDR1 is SGHNT and CDR2 is YENEEA. This CDR3 comprises 15 residues. CDR3 in amino acids: CASSLKTGGQDTQYF. CDR3 sequence (DNA): TGTGCCAGCAGCTTAAAGACGGGAGGGCAAGATACGCAGTATTTT. The full variable domain, rest sourced from reference TRBV11-3 and TRBJ2-3, is EAGVVQSPRYKIIEKKQPVAFWCNPISGHNTLYWYLQNLGQGPELLIRYENEEAVDDSQLPKDRFSAERLKGVDSTLKIQPAELGDSAVYLCASSLKTGGQDTQYFGPGTRLTVL.

The chain is built from TRBV15 and TRBJ2-2, with a weak D call TRBD1 (5 bases). Germline V gene lookup returns CDR1 LNHNV and CDR2 YYDKDF (reference sequence). With 5 bases removed from V and 6 bases from J, the gap between germline ends came to 7 bases. There are 12 residues in the CDR3. The CDR3 DNA is TGTGCCACCAGCCAGGGATCCGGGGAGCTGTTTTTT. Translation gives CATSQGSGELFF.

The chain joins TRBV27 to TRBJ2-5; TRBD2 aligns across 9 bases. There are 15 residues in the CDR3. J lost 1 base, V lost 5 bases, and 5 bases had no gene match. In germline, CDR1 is MNHEY, CDR2 SMNVEV (reference sequence). CDR3 DNA: TGTGCCAGCAGTGCAATAGCGGGGGTCCAAGAGACCCAGTACTTC. Protein sequence: CASSAIAGVQETQYF.

Remarks on this clone: At one of its ends the junction is not consistent with the germline gene, which may arise from a read error. V and J are TRBV6-5 and TRBJ2-1; 10 bases align to TRBD1. From germline, CDR1 is MNHEY and CDR2 SVGAGI. The CDR3 loop spans 14 amino acids. CDR3 in DNA: TGTGCCAGCAGTCGGACAGGGGGTTACAGTGAGCAGTTCTTC. This translates into CASSRTGGYSEQFF.

This clone occurred once. The chain combines TRBV9 with TRBJ2-2, with 7 bases lining up with TRBD2. J gave up 2 bases and V 2 bases, and 9 bases lay outside the gene matches. The CDR3 has 17 residues. CDR1 and CDR2 from the germline V gene are SGDLS and YYNGEE. The CDR3 DNA follows: TGTGCCAGCAGCGTTCCGAGGCTAGCGGAAAACACCGGGGAGCTGTTTTTT. This sequence encodes CASSVPRLAENTGELFF.

This rearrangement joins TRBV11-2 to TRBJ2-7, with 9 positions matching TRBD1. The CDR3 consists of 14 residues. Germline V gene sequence: CDR1 SGHAT, CDR2 FQNNGV. V trimming: 7 bases; J trimming: 5 bases; junction bases outside the gene matches: 9. The DNA of the CDR3 is TGTGCCAGCAAGACGGACAGGGGTAGCAACGAGCAGTACTTC. This codes for CASKTDRGSNEQYF.

This chain joins TRBV10-3 and TRBJ1-2; tentatively, D is TRBD1 (5 bases). V lost 0 bases to trimming and J lost 2 bases, with 10 bases between them. This CDR3 contains 15 residues. Germline lookup yields CDR1 ENHRY and CDR2 SYGVKD. The CDR3 coding sequence is TGTGCCATCAGTGAGTCGGGCGGGGGGAACTATGGCTACACCTTC. Encoded protein: CAISESGGGNYGYTF.

The chain combines TRBV2 with TRBJ1-2; 9 nucleotides align to TRBD1. This CDR3 has 14 amino acids. Germline CDR1 reads SNHLY; CDR2 reads FYNNEI. V shed 6 bases, J shed 2 bases, and the junction held 4 bases outside the gene matches. The CDR3 reads CASRTGTGNYGYTF. CDR3 bases: TGTGCCAGCAGGACCGGGACAGGGAACTATGGCTACACCTTC. Full variable domain (outside the CDR3, taken from reference TRBV2 and TRBJ1-2): EPEVTQTPSHQVTQMGQEVILRCVPISNHLYFYWYRQILGQKVEFLVSFYNNEISEKSEIFDDQFSVERPDGSNFTLKIRSTKLEDSAMYFCASRTGTGNYGYTFGSGTRLTVV.

The chain recombines TRBV19 with TRBJ2-1; TRBD2 matches at 11 bases. This CDR3 has 17 amino acids. Trimming at V came to 3 bases and at J to 6 bases, leaving 10 bases not matched to a gene. Per the germline V gene, CDR1 is LNHDA and CDR2 is SQIVND (reference sequence). The CDR3 is CASSILGFSGGGNEQFF. DNA of the CDR3: TGTGCCAGTAGTATCCTAGGGTTTAGCGGGGGGGGCAATGAGCAGTTCTTC.

The CDR3 nucleotides read TGTGCCAGCAGCCAAGGGAACCGGGACAGGGGGCTAAACACCATATATTTT. Its translation is CASSQGNRDRGLNTIYF. The rearrangement uses TRBV4-2 and TRBJ1-3, with TRBD1 matching over 12 bases. Per the germline V gene, CDR1 is LGHNA and CDR2 is YNFKEQ. Trimming at V came to 1 base and at J to 6 bases, leaving 7 bases not matched to a gene. The CDR3 runs to 17 residues.

The V gene is TRBV7-2, the J gene TRBJ1-3; 9 nucleotides line up with TRBD1. The V and J ends lost 4 bases and 3 bases, in that order; junction bases with no gene match: 7. The CDR3 runs 16 residues. Germline V lookup: CDR1 SGHTA, CDR2 FQGNSA. The CDR3 DNA reads TGTGCCAGCAGCTCGGGACAGGGAGAGTATGGAAACACCATATATTTT. Translated: CASSSGQGEYGNTIYF.

This clone occurred a few times. V and J are TRBV30 and TRBJ2-7; no clear D. The germline CDR1 and CDR2 sequences are GTSNPN and SVGIG (reference sequence). V lost 0 bases and J lost 6, with 12 bases in between. CDR3 length: 13 residues. The CDR3, as DNA: TGTGCCTGGAGTGTAGTCCTAGTTCGCGAGCAGTACTTC. Protein product: CAWSVVLVREQYF.

The rearrangement uses TRBV7-2 and TRBJ1-3; D possibly corresponds to TRBD1 (6 bases). The V gene lost 8 bases and the J gene lost 0 bases, with 17 bases spanning the gap. Germline CDR1 is SGHTA and CDR2 is FQGNSA. CDR3 size: 16 residues. The CDR3 sequence: CASALQGGFSGNTIYF. The CDR3 DNA sequence: TGTGCCAGCGCCCTTCAAGGGGGTTTCTCTGGAAACACCATATATTTT. The whole variable domain, filled in from reference TRBV7-2 and TRBJ1-3, reads GAGVSQSPSNKVTEKGKDVELRCDPISGHTALYWYRQSLGQGLEFLIYFQGNSAPDKSGLPSDRFSAERTGGSVSTLTIQRTQQEDSAVYLCASALQGGFSGNTIYFGEGSWLTVV.

The V and J genes are TRBV30 and TRBJ1-2; D might be TRBD1 (6 bases). The CDR3 covers 14 residues. Between the trimmed V and J ends, which lost 5 bases and 2 bases, there was a span of 15 bases. The germline CDR1 and CDR2 sequences are GTSNPN and SVGIG (reference sequence). CDR3 region: CAWVTGLSNYGYTF. CDR3 sequence (DNA): TGTGCCTGGGTCACAGGGCTCTCCAACTATGGCTACACCTTC.

The rearrangement links TRBV27 to TRBJ1-6; the match to TRBD1 covers 12 bases. Unmatched junction bases numbered 7, after V lost 3 bases and J lost 10 bases. Germline lookup yields CDR1 MNHEY and CDR2 SMNVEV (reference sequence). The CDR3 totals 16 residues. The CDR3 spells CASSFQGQGAGSPLHF. Written as DNA, the CDR3 is TGTGCCAGCAGTTTCCAGGGACAGGGGGCAGGCTCACCCCTCCACTTT.

The V gene is TRBV24-1, the J gene TRBJ2-7, with a weak D call TRBD2 (6 bases). The V and J ends lost 2 bases and 8 bases respectively, with 12 bases between them. Germline V lookup: CDR1 KGHDR, CDR2 SFDVKD. The CDR3 spans 13 residues. CDR3 DNA sequence: TGTGCCACCAGTGATTCCCTCGGGGGTAAGCAGTACTTC. The encoded protein is CATSDSLGGKQYF.

The chain uses TRBV29-1 and TRBJ2-1, with 8 bases that match TRBD1. With 1 base clipped from V and 9 bases from J, the junction kept 11 bases outside the gene matches. This CDR3 region has 15 residues. From germline, CDR1 is SQVTM and CDR2 ANQGSEA. CDR3 nucleotide sequence: TGCAGCGTTGAAGTCCGGGACAGGCCCTATGGTGAGCAGTTCTTC. The encoded protein is CSVEVRDRPYGEQFF.

The chain carries TRBV10-3 and TRBJ2-5; 11 positions match TRBD1. The V gene's germline CDR1 is ENHRY and CDR2 SYGVKD. V lost 10 bases, J lost 2 bases, and 3 bases stayed unmatched. The CDR3 totals 13 residues. CDR3 in DNA: TGTGCCACCCGGGACAGGGGGCAAGAGACCCAGTACTTC. Encoded protein: CATRDRGQETQYF.

The V gene is TRBV19, the J gene TRBJ2-5; TRBD2 is a possible D gene (7 bases). There are 15 residues in the CDR3. From germline, CDR1 is LNHDA and CDR2 SQIVND (reference sequence). V dropped 3 bases and J dropped 9 bases, with 20 bases sitting between them. This CDR3 reads CASSMGTGGGTAQYF. DNA for the CDR3: TGTGCCAGTAGTATGGGGACTGGGGGGGGCACGGCCCAGTACTTC. The whole variable domain, remainder taken from reference TRBV19 and TRBJ2-5, is DGGITQSPKYLFRKEGQNVTLSCEQNLNHDAMYWYRQDPGQGLRLIYYSQIVNDFQKGDIAEGYSVSREKKESFPLTVTSAQKNPTAFYLCASSMGTGGGTAQYFGPGTRLLVL.

The V gene is TRBV12-3 or TRBV12-4, the J gene TRBJ1-1; TRBD1 matches at 8 bases. The V and J ends lost 5 bases and 3 bases, in that order; junction bases with no gene match: 2. The CDR3 covers 13 residues. The CDR3 protein is CASSQGAYTEAFF. The DNA for the CDR3 is TGTGCCAGCAGTCAGGGGGCATACACTGAAGCTTTCTTT.

The V and J genes are TRBV12-3 or TRBV12-4 and TRBJ1-2; D is undetermined. Trimming left V 2 bases short and J 5 bases short, with 6 bases between. There are 12 residues in the CDR3. The CDR3 region is CASSLSVYGYTF. The CDR3 coding sequence is TGTGCCAGCAGTTTATCAGTATATGGCTACACCTTC.